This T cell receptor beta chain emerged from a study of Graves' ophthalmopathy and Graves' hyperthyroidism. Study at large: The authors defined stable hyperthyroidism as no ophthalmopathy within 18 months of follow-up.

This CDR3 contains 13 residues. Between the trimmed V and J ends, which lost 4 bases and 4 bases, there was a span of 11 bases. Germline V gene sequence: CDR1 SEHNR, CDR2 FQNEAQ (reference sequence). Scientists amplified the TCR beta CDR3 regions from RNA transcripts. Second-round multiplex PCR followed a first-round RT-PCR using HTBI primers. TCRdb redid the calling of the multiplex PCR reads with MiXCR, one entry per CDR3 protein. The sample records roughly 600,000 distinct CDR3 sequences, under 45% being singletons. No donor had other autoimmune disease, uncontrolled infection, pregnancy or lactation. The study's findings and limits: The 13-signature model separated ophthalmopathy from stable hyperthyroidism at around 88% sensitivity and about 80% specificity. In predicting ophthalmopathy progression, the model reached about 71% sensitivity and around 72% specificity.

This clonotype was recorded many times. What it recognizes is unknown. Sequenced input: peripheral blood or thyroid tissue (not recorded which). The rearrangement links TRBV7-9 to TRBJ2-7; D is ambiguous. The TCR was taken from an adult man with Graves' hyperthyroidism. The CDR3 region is CASSSGPLYEQYF. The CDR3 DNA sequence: TGTGCCAGCAGCTCCGGGCCCCTTTACGAGCAGTACTTC.